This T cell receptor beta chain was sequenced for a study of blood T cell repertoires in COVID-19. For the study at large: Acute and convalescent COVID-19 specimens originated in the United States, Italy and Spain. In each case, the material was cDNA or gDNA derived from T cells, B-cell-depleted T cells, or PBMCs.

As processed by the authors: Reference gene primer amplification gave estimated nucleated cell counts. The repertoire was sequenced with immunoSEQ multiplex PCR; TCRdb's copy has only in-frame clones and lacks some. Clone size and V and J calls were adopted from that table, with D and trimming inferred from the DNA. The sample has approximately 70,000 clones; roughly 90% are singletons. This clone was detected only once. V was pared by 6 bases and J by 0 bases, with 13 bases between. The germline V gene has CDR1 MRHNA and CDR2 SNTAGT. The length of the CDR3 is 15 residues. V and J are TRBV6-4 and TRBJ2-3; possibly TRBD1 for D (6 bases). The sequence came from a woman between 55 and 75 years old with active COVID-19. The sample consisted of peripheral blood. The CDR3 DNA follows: TGTGCCAGCAGGGCGACAGGACTTAGCACAGATACGCAGTATTTT. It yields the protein CASRATGLSTDTQYF.